The 10 T cell receptor beta chains below come from one sample, sequenced in a study of molecular identifiers for immune sequencing clone quantification. TCRdb redid the calling of the PCR reads with MiXCR, one entry per CDR3 protein. Of 88,000 or so distinct CDR3 sequences detected, around 20% appear once; the ten largest clones hold approximately 1%. The sample comprised naive CD8+ T cells from blood, with Jurkat cell RNA spiked in. Regarding subset: FACS-sorted CD8+CD4-CCR7+CD45RA+ naive T cells. The origin of the receptors is a human donor in good health. Some libraries in this study had Jurkat cell RNA spiked in.

Points on this clonotype: This may stem from a read error, because a much larger clone lies one nucleotide away. This chain links TRBV6-5 with TRBJ1-4; a weak D match, TRBD1 (5 bases). The CDR3 length is 18 residues. Germline V CDR1 and CDR2: MNHEY, SVGAGI. The CDR3 DNA reads as TGTGCCAGCAGTCTCTCCTCCTGGGACGCCGCAACTAGTGAAAAACTGTTTTTT. It is translated as CASSLSSWDAATSEKLFF.

The chain links TRBV28 to TRBJ2-3; 9 nucleotides agree with TRBD2. V was pared by 5 bases and J by 6 bases, with 21 bases of the junction left unmatched. Per the germline V gene, CDR1 is MDHEN and CDR2 is SYDVKM. This CDR3 has 19 residues. The CDR3 DNA sequence: TGTGCCAGCAGTCCCCATATCCGCTCGGCGGGGGGGCGGTTTGATACGCAGTATTTT. Its translation is CASSPHIRSAGGRFDTQYF.

This clonotype was seen more than once but under ten times. The J gene is TRBJ1-5, the V gene TRBV19; 10 bases are shared with TRBD1. The CDR3 covers 15 residues. The germline V gene has CDR1 LNHDA and CDR2 SQIVND (reference sequence). V lost 8 bases to trimming and J lost 6 bases; unmatched junction nucleotides: 10. Here the CDR3 reads CASGPGTGVIQPQHF. CDR3 in DNA: TGTGCCAGTGGTCCCGGGACAGGGGTAATTCAGCCCCAGCATTTT. The variable domain in full, with the rest retrieved from reference TRBV19 and TRBJ1-5, is DGGITQSPKYLFRKEGQNVTLSCEQNLNHDAMYWYRQDPGQGLRLIYYSQIVNDFQKGDIAEGYSVSREKKESFPLTVTSAQKNPTAFYLCASGPGTGVIQPQHFGDGTRLSIL.

In regard to this clonotype: Being one base from a much bigger clone, this may be a read error. The rearrangement joins TRBV5-1 to TRBJ2-7; no definite D call. The length of the CDR3 is 15 residues. CDR1 is SGHRS, CDR2 YFSETQ, per germline. The CDR3 bases are TGCGCCGGCAGCTTTGTGTCACAAGAATCCTACGAGCAGTACTTC. This codes for CAGSFVSQESYEQYF. Full variable domain (missing parts from reference TRBV5-1 and TRBJ2-7): KAGVTQTPRYLIKTRGQQVTLSCSPISGHRSVSWYQQTPGQGLQFLFEYFSETQRNKGNFPGRFSGRQFSNSRSEMNVSTLELGDSALYLCAGSFVSQESYEQYFGPGTRLTVT.

This clonotype was observed at least ten times. The rearrangement uses TRBV9 and TRBJ2-7; 7 bases are a match to TRBD2. Trimming took 0 bases from V and 6 from J; bases not matched to a gene: 6. The CDR3 is 14 amino acids. Germline values: CDR1 SGDLS, CDR2 YYNGEE. The CDR3 region is CASSVEGTTVEQYF. The CDR3 nucleotides are TGTGCCAGCAGCGTAGAAGGGACTACGGTCGAGCAGTACTTC.

This clonotype was counted many times. The gene calls are TRBV9 and TRBJ2-3; no clear D gene. This CDR3 contains 15 residues. The V gene lost 2 bases and the J gene lost 3 bases, with 13 bases spanning the gap. Germline V lookup: CDR1 SGDLS, CDR2 YYNGEE. The CDR3 loop reads CASSVYSLTTDTQYF. The CDR3 nucleotides are TGTGCCAGCAGCGTCTACTCCCTTACGACAGATACGCAGTATTTT.

Worth noting for this clonotype: A read error may be the cause here, since a much bigger clone is one base away. This CDR3 is missing its conserved last phenylalanine or tryptophan, likely due to a read error. The V call is TRBV12-3 or TRBV12-4, the J call TRBJ2-1, with D possibly called TRBD1 or TRBD2 (5 bases each). V was cut by 3 bases and J by 4 bases, with 7 bases left in between. This CDR3 has 13 residues. This chain's CDR3 is CASSFGAYNEQFS. CDR3 in DNA: TGTGCCAGCAGTTTCGGGGCTTACAATGAGCAGTTCTCC.

The DNA of the CDR3 is TGTGCCAGCAGCCATCGTGACTCTGGAAACACCATATATTTT. It yields the protein CASSHRDSGNTIYF. The V and J genes are TRBV3-1 and TRBJ1-3; D is unresolved. CDR3 size: 14 residues. Looked up from germline, CDR1 is LGHDT and CDR2 is YNNKEL (reference sequence). V lost 3 bases to trimming and J lost 0 bases, with 6 bases between them.

This clonotype was seen ten or more times. The chain links TRBV20-1 to TRBJ2-7; D is ambiguous. Germline loops: CDR1 DFQATT, CDR2 SNEGSKA (reference sequence). The CDR3 sequence is 13 residues long. Trimming shortened V by 0 bases and J by 1 base, and 7 bases separated the two germline ends. The CDR3 DNA is TGCAGTGCTAGAGATCCGGATTCCTACGAGCAGTACTTC. It translates to CSARDPDSYEQYF.

Notes on this clonotype: Given a much more abundant clone one base away, this may be a read error. V and J are TRBV5-3 and TRBJ2-5; 8 bases are a match to TRBD1. TRBV5-3 is given ORF status, its function remaining uncertain. CDR3 size: 15 residues. The CDR3 sequence is CASSLGQVLQETQYF. The CDR3 DNA reads TGTGCCAGCAGCTTGGGACAGGTACTCCAAGAGACCCAGTACTTC.